This T cell receptor (beta chain) is drawn from a study of CD8+ T cells in alopecia areata. At the level of the study: Each of the treated patients was given oral tofacitinib, 5 to 10 mg twice daily, for moderate-to-severe alopecia areata. Overall study findings and caveats: Sequencing of scalp samples also includes resident alphabeta T cells from normal skin.

In germline, CDR1 is MNHNS, CDR2 SASEGT. V shed 6 bases and J shed 5 bases, with 11 bases lying between them. The CDR3 length is 12 residues. In alopecia areata patients, both lesional scalp punch biopsies and peripheral blood were collected. In regard to this clone: Its antigen is unknown.

Reverse transcription of extracted RNA yielded cDNA, which provided the sequencing template. Clones were read by immunoSEQ multiplex PCR, and TCRdb kept only the in-frame ones, dropping some. The table shows more than 200,000 clones, with around 67% occurring only once. Specimen: CD4+ T cells sorted from blood, collected at week 0. This clonotype was sampled from a human donor with alopecia areata. The V gene is TRBV6-1, the J gene TRBJ2-7; D call uncertain. The CDR3 protein is CASSSGLDEQYF. The CDR3 DNA is TGTGCCAGCAGCTCAGGTTTGGACGAGCAGTACTTC.